Shown below are 21 T cell receptor beta chains from a single sample sequenced in a study of persistence of HIV-infected CD4 T cells. The antigens of these receptors remain unknown. Stimulation used approximately 10 ug/mL lysate from CMV-infected fibroblasts. CD40L-negative CD69-negative CD45RO-high memory CD4+ T cells were sorted as populations depleted of antigen-responding cells. This was the immunoSEQ version 4 assay in survey mode. Produced via immunoSEQ multiplex PCR; TCRdb's table is partial and in-frame only. This table holds roughly 30,000 clones, over 65% found once. Sequences were derived from CD4+ T cells sorted from PBMCs after roughly 18-hour stimulation, sampled from a patient who received antiretroviral therapy. These receptors originate from an adult woman with HIV who was CMV-seropositive.

The V and J genes are TRBV9 and TRBJ1-3; D might be TRBD1 (5 bases). V was trimmed by 3 bases and J by 2 bases, leaving 12 bases between them. The CDR3 extends over 15 amino acids. CDR1 is SGDLS and CDR2 is YYNGEE in the germline V gene. CDR3 sequence: CASSEGPVTGNTIYF. DNA for the CDR3: TGTGCCAGCAGCGAGGGGCCCGTAACTGGAAACACCATATATTTT.

This rearrangement joins TRBV2 to TRBJ2-2; 7 bases are shared with TRBD1. Trimming cost V 10 bases and J 1 base; bases outside gene matches: 12. Germline CDR1 and CDR2: SNHLY and FYNNEI. There are 16 residues in the CDR3. The CDR3 DNA follows: TGTGCCATACTATTTCAGGGGGATATGAACACCGGGGAGCTGTTTTTT. This gives the protein CAILFQGDMNTGELFF.

The J gene is TRBJ1-6, the V gene TRBV11-3; D is unresolved. CDR3 length equals 13 residues. Trimming took off 2 bases at V and 8 bases at J, with 7 bases between the two ends. Germline assignment: CDR1 SGHNT and CDR2 YENEEA. Here the CDR3 reads CASSLRNDSPLHF. CDR3 in DNA: TGTGCCAGCAGCTTAAGGAACGATTCACCCCTCCACTTT.

The chain couples TRBV5-1 to TRBJ1-4; TRBD1 agrees at 7 bases. The CDR3 is made up of 16 amino acids. Germline V gene data show CDR1 as SGHRS and CDR2 as YFSETQ. The V and J ends lost 3 bases and 5 bases, in that order; junction bases with no gene match: 10. The CDR3 spells CASSSGPTGTNEKLFF. The CDR3 DNA sequence: TGCGCCAGCAGCTCCGGCCCGACAGGGACGAATGAAAAACTGTTTTTT.

This chain connects TRBV24-1 to TRBJ1-5, with a weak D call TRBD1 (6 bases). The V gene lost 5 bases and the J gene lost 6 bases, with 10 bases spanning the gap. CDR3 length: 13 amino acids. Per the germline V gene, CDR1 is KGHDR and CDR2 is SFDVKD. The CDR3: CATSVGGTQPQHF. CDR3 bases: TGTGCCACCAGTGTAGGGGGGACTCAGCCCCAGCATTTT.

The chain joins TRBV5-6 to TRBJ2-7, with D uncertain. The V and J ends lost 0 bases and 4 bases respectively, with 14 bases between them. The CDR3 is made up of 15 amino acids. In germline, CDR1 is SGHDT, CDR2 YYEEEE. CDR3 protein: CASSLGHNQIYEQYV. DNA for the CDR3: TGTGCCAGCAGCTTGGGACATAACCAGATTTACGAGCAGTACGTC.

The V and J genes are TRBV6-5 and TRBJ2-7; unclear D gene. This CDR3 region has 12 residues. Looked up from germline, CDR1 is MNHEY and CDR2 is SVGAGI. V gave up 6 bases and J gave up 7 bases, with 13 bases separating them. The CDR3 DNA reads as TGTGCCAGCAGCCCCGACGGGCGAGAGCAGTACTTC. This encodes CASSPDGREQYF.

The chain has TRBV3-1 (or the pseudogene TRBV3-2) and TRBJ1-1; no definite D call. The V gene's germline CDR1 is LGHDT and CDR2 YNNKEL (reference sequence). Trimming removed 1 base at V and 4 bases at J, with 7 bases between. The CDR3 totals 13 residues. This chain's CDR3 is CASSQVQSTEAFF. Written as DNA, the CDR3 is TGTGCCAGCAGCCAAGTCCAGAGCACTGAAGCTTTCTTT.

J is TRBJ1-5 and V is TRBV19; 9 bases map to TRBD1. The germline CDR1 and CDR2 sequences are LNHDA and SQIVND (reference sequence). The CDR3 totals 13 residues. The J segment lost 7 bases and the V segment lost 10 bases, leaving 8 bases of the junction unmatched. Written as DNA, the CDR3 is TGTGCCACCAACGGGGACAGGGACCAGCCCCAGCATTTT. It is translated as CATNGDRDQPQHF.

V and J are TRBV5-1 and TRBJ2-5; possibly TRBD2 for D (5 bases). This CDR3 is built from 13 residues. Trimming removed 2 bases from V and 2 bases from J, with 7 bases in between. Germline-derived CDR1 and CDR2 are SGHRS and YFSETQ. The CDR3 nucleotides read TGCGCCAGCAGCTTCGGGATTCAAGAGACCCAGTACTTC. Protein: CASSFGIQETQYF.

This chain links TRBV3-1 (or the pseudogene TRBV3-2) with TRBJ1-1; TRBD1 matches at 7 bases. CDR1 is LGHDT and CDR2 is YNNKEL in the germline V gene (reference sequence). This CDR3 region has 14 residues. Trimming took 2 bases from V and 7 from J; bases not matched to a gene: 7. The CDR3: CASSQHGTEGEAFF. Written as DNA, the CDR3 is TGTGCCAGCAGCCAACACGGGACAGAGGGTGAAGCTTTCTTT.

This clone was detected only once. The rearrangement uses TRBV10-3 and TRBJ1-4; 8 bases map to TRBD1. CDR3 size: 16 residues. Germline values: CDR1 ENHRY, CDR2 SYGVKD. After removal of 6 bases from V and 2 bases from J, the junction contained 8 bases not matched to a gene. Here the CDR3 DNA reads TGTGCCATCAGCCCTACGGACAGGGTGACTAATGAAAAACTGTTTTTT. Its protein is CAISPTDRVTNEKLFF.

This clone turned up a few times. The chain carries TRBV10-3 and TRBJ1-1, with D unresolved. Deletions cut 3 bases from V and 11 bases from J, with 16 bases between. Germline assignment: CDR1 ENHRY and CDR2 SYGVKD. The CDR3 extends over 13 amino acids. The CDR3 DNA is TGTGCCATCAGTGACAGGCTAGAGCCTGGGGCTTTCTTT. This codes for CAISDRLEPGAFF.

The chain recombines TRBV28 with TRBJ1-1, with D perhaps matching TRBD1 (6 bases). Germline assignment: CDR1 MDHEN and CDR2 SYDVKM. V was shortened by 2 bases and J by 6 bases, with 13 bases between the two germline ends. The CDR3 consists of 14 residues. The CDR3 here is CASSLGREGAEAFF. In DNA form, the CDR3 reads TGTGCCAGCAGTTTAGGGCGCGAGGGGGCTGAAGCTTTCTTT. Together with reference TRBV28 and TRBJ1-1, the CDR3 gives the full variable domain: DVKVTQSSRYLVKRTGEKVFLECVQDMDHENMFWYRQDPGLGLRLIYFSYDVKMKEKGDIPEGYSVSREKKERFSLILESASTNQTSMYLCASSLGREGAEAFFGQGTRLTVV.

This chain's CDR3 is CASSPPGNGYTF. DNA of the CDR3: TGTGCCAGCTCACCACCAGGGAACGGCTACACCTTC. The chain joins TRBV18 to TRBJ1-2; no clear D. The V gene lost 0 bases and the J gene lost 8 bases, with 7 bases spanning the gap. The CDR3 totals 12 residues. Germline values: CDR1 KGHSH, CDR2 LQKENI.

V gene TRBV5-1 combines with J gene TRBJ1-5, with 9 bases matching TRBD1. V shed 5 bases and J 0 bases; nucleotides not matched to a gene: 3. The V gene's germline CDR1 is SGHRS and CDR2 YFSETQ. This CDR3 comprises 15 residues. CDR3: CASRMTGGSNQPQHF. As DNA, the CDR3 is TGCGCCAGCAGAATGACAGGGGGTAGCAATCAGCCCCAGCATTTT. The complete variable domain, with remaining parts taken from reference TRBV5-1 and TRBJ1-5, reads KAGVTQTPRYLIKTRGQQVTLSCSPISGHRSVSWYQQTPGQGLQFLFEYFSETQRNKGNFPGRFSGRQFSNSRSEMNVSTLELGDSALYLCASRMTGGSNQPQHFGDGTRLSIL.

This chain joins TRBV7-3 and TRBJ1-1; 10 nucleotides line up with TRBD1. Trimming removed 2 bases from V and 4 bases from J; junction bases left unmatched: 4. The CDR3 totals 15 residues. CDR1 is SGHTA and CDR2 is FQGTGA in the germline V gene. CDR3 residues: CASSLGTGVSTEAFF. The CDR3 nucleotides read TGTGCCAGCAGCTTAGGGACAGGGGTAAGCACTGAAGCTTTCTTT.

This CDR3 reads CASGSTPGQPQHF. CDR3 bases: TGTGCCAGTGGGTCCACCCCAGGGCAGCCCCAGCATTTT. The chain has TRBV19 and TRBJ1-5; D might be TRBD1 (5 bases). This CDR3 spans 13 amino acids. Trimming stripped 8 bases from V and 7 bases from J, with 15 bases between. Germline loops: CDR1 LNHDA, CDR2 SQIVND (reference sequence).

This clone rates as medium-sized. CDR3 DNA sequence: TGTGCCAGCAGCTGGTTGGGGACAGCGGGGGCGGGAAATGGCTACACCTTC. Its protein product is CASSWLGTAGAGNGYTF. The chain has TRBV5-5 and TRBJ1-2; 7 nucleotides match TRBD1. The V gene's germline CDR1 is SGHKS and CDR2 YYEKEE (reference sequence). This CDR3 has 17 amino acids. V lost 3 bases, J lost 6 bases, and 17 bases stayed unmatched. Filled out from reference TRBV5-5 and TRBJ1-2, the complete variable domain reads DAGVTQSPTHLIKTRGQQVTLRCSPISGHKSVSWYQQVLGQGPQFIFQYYEKEERGRGNFPDRFSARQFPNYSSELNVNALLLGDSALYLCASSWLGTAGAGNGYTFGSGTRLTVV.

V usage is TRBV2 and J usage is TRBJ2-2, with a tentative D call TRBD1 (6 bases). The CDR3 extends over 14 amino acids. The ends were cut back, 4 bases at V and 4 bases at J, with 10 bases in the middle. Germline V gives CDR1 SNHLY, CDR2 FYNNEI. The CDR3 nucleotides are TGTGCCAGCAGTGTGGAAGGGGGCACCGGGGAGCTGTTTTTT. As protein: CASSVEGGTGELFF. The entire variable domain, with the rest obtained from reference TRBV2 and TRBJ2-2, is as follows: EPEVTQTPSHQVTQMGQEVILRCVPISNHLYFYWYRQILGQKVEFLVSFYNNEISEKSEIFDDQFSVERPDGSNFTLKIRSTKLEDSAMYFCASSVEGGTGELFFGEGSRLTVL.

The CDR3 DNA reads as TGTGCCAGCTCCTTGGGGCTTCAGTCCACAGATACGCAGTATTTT. Translating it yields CASSLGLQSTDTQYF. V usage is TRBV6-5 and J usage is TRBJ2-3; D is perhaps TRBD1 (5 bases). CDR3 length: 15 amino acids. V lost 8 bases, J lost 2 bases, and 17 bases lay in between. Germline V gene sequence: CDR1 MNHEY, CDR2 SVGAGI.